The clone carrying this T cell receptor beta chain is deemed medium-sized. Its antigen is currently unknown. Losses at the gene ends were 5 bases for V and 0 bases for J; bases not matched to a gene: 5. Germline V CDR1 and CDR2: SGHAT, FQNNGV. The CDR3 has 17 residues. Time point described: sample taken at primary tumor resection. TCRdb used MiXCR to reprocess the 5' RACE reads, holding one entry per CDR3 protein. Among 15,000 to 20,000 distinct CDR3 sequences listed, 5.5% to 8% were seen once. This record belongs to a study of spatial heterogeneity in lung cancer. Study results and limitations: Mutation counts in tumors were tracked by counts of expanded intratumoral alpha and beta TCRs.

The sequencing used lung tumor tissue, collected at surgery. The chain combines TRBV11-2 with TRBJ2-6; 9 bases match TRBD1. The source of this sequence is a female donor with early-stage non-small cell lung cancer. Written as DNA, the CDR3 is TGTGCCAGCAGCGTGGGACAGGGACTCTCTGGGGCCAACGTCCTGACTTTC. Its protein is CASSVGQGLSGANVLTF.